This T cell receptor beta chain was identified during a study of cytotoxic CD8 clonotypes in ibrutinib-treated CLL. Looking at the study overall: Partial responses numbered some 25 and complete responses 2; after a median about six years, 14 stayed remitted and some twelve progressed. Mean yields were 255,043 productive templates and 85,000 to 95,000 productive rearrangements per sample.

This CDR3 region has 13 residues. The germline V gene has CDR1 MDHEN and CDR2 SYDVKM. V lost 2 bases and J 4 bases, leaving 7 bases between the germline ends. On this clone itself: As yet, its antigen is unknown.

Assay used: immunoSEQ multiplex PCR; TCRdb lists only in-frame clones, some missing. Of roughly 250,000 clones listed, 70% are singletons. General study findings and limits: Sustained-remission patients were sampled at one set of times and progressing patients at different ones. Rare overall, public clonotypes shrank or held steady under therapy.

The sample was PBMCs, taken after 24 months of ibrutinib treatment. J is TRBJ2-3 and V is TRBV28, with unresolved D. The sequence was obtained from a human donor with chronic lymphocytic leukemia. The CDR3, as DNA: TGTGCCAGCAGTTTAAGCGCAGCAGATACGCAGTATTTT. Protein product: CASSLSAADTQYF.